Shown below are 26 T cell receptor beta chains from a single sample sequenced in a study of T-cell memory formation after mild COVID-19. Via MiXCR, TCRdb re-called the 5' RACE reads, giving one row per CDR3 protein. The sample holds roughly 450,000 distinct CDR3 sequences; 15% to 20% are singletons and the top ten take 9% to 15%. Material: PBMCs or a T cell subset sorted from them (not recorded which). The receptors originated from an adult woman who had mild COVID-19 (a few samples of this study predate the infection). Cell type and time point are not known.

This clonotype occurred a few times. As DNA, the CDR3 is TGTGCCACGTCGGGCTTCGACGAGCAGTACTTC. This codes for CATSGFDEQYF. This sequence joins TRBV15 and TRBJ2-7, with D unclear. V was clipped by 9 bases and J by 5 bases, with 11 bases between them. Germline V gene sequence: CDR1 LNHNV, CDR2 YYDKDF (reference sequence). The CDR3 spans 11 residues.

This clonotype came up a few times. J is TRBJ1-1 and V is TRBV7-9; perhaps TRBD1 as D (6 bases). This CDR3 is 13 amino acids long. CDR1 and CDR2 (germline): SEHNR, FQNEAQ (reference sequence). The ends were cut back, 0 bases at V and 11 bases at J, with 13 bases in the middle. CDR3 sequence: CASSLAPGENAFF. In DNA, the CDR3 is TGTGCCAGCAGCTTAGCACCAGGGGAGAATGCTTTCTTT.

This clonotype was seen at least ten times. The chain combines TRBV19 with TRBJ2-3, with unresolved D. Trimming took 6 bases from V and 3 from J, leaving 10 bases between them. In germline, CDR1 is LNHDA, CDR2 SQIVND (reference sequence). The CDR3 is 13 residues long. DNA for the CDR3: TGTGCCAGTAGCCTCACTTGGACAGATACGCAGTATTTT. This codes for CASSLTWTDTQYF.

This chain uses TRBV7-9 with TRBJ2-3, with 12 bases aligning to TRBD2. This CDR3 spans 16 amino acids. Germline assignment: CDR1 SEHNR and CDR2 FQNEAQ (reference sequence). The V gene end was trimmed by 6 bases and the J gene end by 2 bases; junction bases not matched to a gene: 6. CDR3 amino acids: CASRPGLAGITDTQYF. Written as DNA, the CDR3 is TGTGCCAGCAGGCCAGGACTAGCGGGGATCACAGATACGCAGTATTTT.

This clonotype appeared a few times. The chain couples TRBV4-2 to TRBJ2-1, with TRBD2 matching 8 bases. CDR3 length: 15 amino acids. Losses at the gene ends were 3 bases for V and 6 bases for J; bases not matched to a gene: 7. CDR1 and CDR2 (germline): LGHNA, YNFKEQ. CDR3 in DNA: TGTGCCAGCAGCCAGATCGGGGGGGGCCTCAATGAGCAGTTCTTC. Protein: CASSQIGGGLNEQFF.

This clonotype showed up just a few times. The CDR3 loop reads CASSETLDEKLFF. DNA of the CDR3: TGTGCCAGCAGCGAAACCTTGGATGAAAAACTGTTTTTT. The V gene is TRBV7-2, the J gene TRBJ1-4, with D hard to call. The CDR3 consists of 13 residues. Trimming left V 5 bases short and J 6 bases short, with 10 bases between. CDR1 is SGHTA and CDR2 is FQGNSA in the germline V gene.

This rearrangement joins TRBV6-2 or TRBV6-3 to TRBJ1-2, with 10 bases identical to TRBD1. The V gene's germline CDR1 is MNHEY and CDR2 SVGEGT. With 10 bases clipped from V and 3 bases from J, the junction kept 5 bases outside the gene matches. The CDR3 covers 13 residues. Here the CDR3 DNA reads TGTGCCACCAGGACAGGGGGGGACTATGGCTACACCTTC. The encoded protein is CATRTGGDYGYTF.

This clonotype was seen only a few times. In nucleotides, the CDR3 is TGCGCCAGCAGCTGGACCCCTAAAACAGACAGCGCCTCTGGAAACACCATATATTTT. Its translation is CASSWTPKTDSASGNTIYF. The chain recombines TRBV5-1 with TRBJ1-3; tentatively, D is TRBD1 (5 bases). Germline V gives CDR1 SGHRS, CDR2 YFSETQ. CDR3 length: 19 amino acids. V lost 3 bases to trimming and J lost 0 bases, with 22 bases between them.

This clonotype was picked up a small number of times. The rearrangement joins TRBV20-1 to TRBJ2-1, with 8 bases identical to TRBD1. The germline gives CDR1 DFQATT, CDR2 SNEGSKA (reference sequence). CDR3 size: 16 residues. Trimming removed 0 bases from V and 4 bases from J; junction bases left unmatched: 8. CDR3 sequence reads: CSARDEQGARYNEQFF. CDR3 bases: TGCAGTGCTAGAGATGAGCAGGGGGCCCGATACAATGAGCAGTTCTTC.

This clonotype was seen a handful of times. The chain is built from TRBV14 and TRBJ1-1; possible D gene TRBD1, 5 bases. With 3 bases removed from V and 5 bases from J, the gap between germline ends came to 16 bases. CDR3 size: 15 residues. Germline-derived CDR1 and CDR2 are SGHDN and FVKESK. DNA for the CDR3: TGTGCCAGCAGCCATCCGGGGGATGTTAGTACTGAAGCTTTCTTT. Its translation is CASSHPGDVSTEAFF.

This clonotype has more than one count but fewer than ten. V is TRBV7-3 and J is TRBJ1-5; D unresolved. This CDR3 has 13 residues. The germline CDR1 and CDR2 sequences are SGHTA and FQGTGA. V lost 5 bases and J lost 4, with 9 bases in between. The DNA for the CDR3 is TGTGCCAGCAGCCTCCAGAGAAATCAGCCCCAGCATTTT. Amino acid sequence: CASSLQRNQPQHF.

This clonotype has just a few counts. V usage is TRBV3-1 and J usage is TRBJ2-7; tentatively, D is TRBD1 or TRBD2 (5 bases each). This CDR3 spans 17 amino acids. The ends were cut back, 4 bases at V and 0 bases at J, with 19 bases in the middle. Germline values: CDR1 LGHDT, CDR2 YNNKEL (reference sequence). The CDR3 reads CASSLPGGGLPSYEQYF. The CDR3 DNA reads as TGTGCCAGCAGCCTCCCCGGTGGGGGTCTTCCCTCCTACGAGCAGTACTTC.

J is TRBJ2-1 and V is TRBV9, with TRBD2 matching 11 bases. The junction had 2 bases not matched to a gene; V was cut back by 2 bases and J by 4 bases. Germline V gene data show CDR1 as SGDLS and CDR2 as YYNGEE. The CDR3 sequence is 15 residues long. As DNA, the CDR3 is TGTGCCAGCAGCGTTCGACTAGCGGGGTACAATGAGCAGTTCTTC. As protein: CASSVRLAGYNEQFF.

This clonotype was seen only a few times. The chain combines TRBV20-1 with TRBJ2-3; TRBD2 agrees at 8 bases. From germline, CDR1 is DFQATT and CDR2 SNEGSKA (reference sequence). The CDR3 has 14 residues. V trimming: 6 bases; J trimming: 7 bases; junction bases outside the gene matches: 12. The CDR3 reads CSAPWAGGSNTQYF. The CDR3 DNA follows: TGCAGTGCCCCGTGGGCGGGGGGCTCCAATACGCAGTATTTT.

CDR3: CASSRELDSVELFF. The DNA of the CDR3 is TGTGCCAGCAGTCGCGAACTAGATAGCGTGGAGCTGTTTTTT. The J gene is TRBJ2-2, the V gene TRBV27, with TRBD2 as a possible D gene (5 bases). Trimming removed 5 bases from V and 10 bases from J, with 17 bases in between. This CDR3 is 14 amino acids long. In germline, CDR1 is MNHEY, CDR2 SMNVEV (reference sequence).

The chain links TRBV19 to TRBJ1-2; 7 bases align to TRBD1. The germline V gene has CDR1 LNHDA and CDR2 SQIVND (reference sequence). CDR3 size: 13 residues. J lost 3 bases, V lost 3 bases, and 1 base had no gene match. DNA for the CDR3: TGTGCCAGTAGTATCGGGACAGACTATGGCTACACCTTC. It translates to CASSIGTDYGYTF.

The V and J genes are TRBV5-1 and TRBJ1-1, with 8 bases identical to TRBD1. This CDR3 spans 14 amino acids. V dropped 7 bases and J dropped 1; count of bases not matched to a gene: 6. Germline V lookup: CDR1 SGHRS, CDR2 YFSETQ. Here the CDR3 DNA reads TGCGCCAGCCTGCAGGGGGCTGGGAACACTGAAGCTTTCTTT. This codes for CASLQGAGNTEAFF.

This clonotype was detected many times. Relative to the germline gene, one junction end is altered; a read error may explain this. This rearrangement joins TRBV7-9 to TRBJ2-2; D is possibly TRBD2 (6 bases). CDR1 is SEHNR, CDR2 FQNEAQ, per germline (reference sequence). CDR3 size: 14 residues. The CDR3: CASSFGGNTGELFF. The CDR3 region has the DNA TGTGCTAGCAGCTTCGGGGGGAACACCGGGGAGCTGTTTTTT.

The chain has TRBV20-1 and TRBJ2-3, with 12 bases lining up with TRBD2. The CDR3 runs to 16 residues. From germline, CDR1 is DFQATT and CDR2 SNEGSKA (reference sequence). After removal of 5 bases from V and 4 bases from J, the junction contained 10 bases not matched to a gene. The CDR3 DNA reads TGCAGTGCTGCGACCCTAGCGGGGGGGCCCGCAGATACGCAGTATTTT. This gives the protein CSAATLAGGPADTQYF.

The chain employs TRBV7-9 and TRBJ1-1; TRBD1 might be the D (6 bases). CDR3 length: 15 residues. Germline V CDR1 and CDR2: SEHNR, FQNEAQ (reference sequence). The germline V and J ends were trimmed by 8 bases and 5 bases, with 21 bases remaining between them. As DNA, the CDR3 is TGTGCCAGCCTCTTTGGCGGGGGGCAGGGGACTGAAGCTTTCTTT. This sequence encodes CASLFGGGQGTEAFF.

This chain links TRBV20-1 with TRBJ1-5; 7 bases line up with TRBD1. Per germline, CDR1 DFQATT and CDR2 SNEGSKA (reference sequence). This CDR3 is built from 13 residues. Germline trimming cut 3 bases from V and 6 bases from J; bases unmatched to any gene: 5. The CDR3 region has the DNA TGCAGTGCTAGCCACAGGGGAGGTCAGCCCCAGCATTTT. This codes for CSASHRGGQPQHF.

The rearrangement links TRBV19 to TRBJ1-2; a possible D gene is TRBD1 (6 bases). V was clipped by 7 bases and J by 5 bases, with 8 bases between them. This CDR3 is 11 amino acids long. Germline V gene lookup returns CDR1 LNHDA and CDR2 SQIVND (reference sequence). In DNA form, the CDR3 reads TGTGCCAGTAAGAGGGGGTATGGCTACACCTTC. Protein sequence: CASKRGYGYTF.

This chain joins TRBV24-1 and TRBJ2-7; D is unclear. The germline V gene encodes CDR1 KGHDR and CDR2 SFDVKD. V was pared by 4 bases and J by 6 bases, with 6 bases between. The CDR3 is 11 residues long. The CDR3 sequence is CATSEWGEQYF. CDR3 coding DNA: TGTGCCACCAGTGAGTGGGGCGAGCAGTACTTC.

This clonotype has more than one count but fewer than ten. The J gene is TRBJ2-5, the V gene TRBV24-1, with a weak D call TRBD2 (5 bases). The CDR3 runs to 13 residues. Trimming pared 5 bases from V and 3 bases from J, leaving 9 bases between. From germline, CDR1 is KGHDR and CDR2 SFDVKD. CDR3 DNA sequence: TGTGCCACCAGTGTCTCCGGGGAAGAGACCCAGTACTTC. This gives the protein CATSVSGEETQYF.

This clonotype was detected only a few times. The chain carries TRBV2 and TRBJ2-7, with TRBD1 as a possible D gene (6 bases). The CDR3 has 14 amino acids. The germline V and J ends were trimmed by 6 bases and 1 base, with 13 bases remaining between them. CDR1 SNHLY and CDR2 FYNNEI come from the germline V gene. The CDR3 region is CASSLRDTSYEQYF. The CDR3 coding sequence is TGTGCCAGCAGCCTCCGGGACACTTCCTACGAGCAGTACTTC.

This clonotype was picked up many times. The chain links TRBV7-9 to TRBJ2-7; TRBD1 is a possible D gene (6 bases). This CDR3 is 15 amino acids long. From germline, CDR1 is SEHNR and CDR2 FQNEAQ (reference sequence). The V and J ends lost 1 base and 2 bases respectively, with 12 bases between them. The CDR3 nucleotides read TGTGCCAGCAGCTTAGAAATCGGACAGACCTACGAGCAGTACTTC. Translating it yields CASSLEIGQTYEQYF.